This entry describes one T cell receptor (beta chain). What it recognizes is unknown. The record originates from a study of neoadjuvant anti-PD-1 for oral cavity cancer. As for the study in general: Patients without progression got a fourth dose around day 43.

Libraries were prepared by immunoSEQ multiplex PCR; TCRdb keeps only in-frame clonotypes and omits some of them. The repertoire includes about 12,000 clones, about 61% of them detected once, and about 6.5% sits in the top ten. The CDR3 has 17 residues. Trimming removed 5 bases from V and 5 bases from J; junction bases left unmatched: 13. Germline V CDR1 and CDR2: SNHLY, FYNNEI. These newly diagnosed stage II-IVA oral cavity squamous cell carcinoma patients had no prior systemic or radiation treatment. Study conclusions and caveats: Each response group had just a few patients in TCR analyses. Expansion of preexisting intratumoral clones was suggested to aid response.

The clonotype comes from a person aged 35-79 years with oral cavity squamous cell carcinoma. The donor label of this sample is uncertain. The sample here was tumor tissue, taken before nivolumab (anti-PD-1) treatment. The chain links TRBV2 to TRBJ2-5, with 11 bases lining up with TRBD2. CDR3 sequence (DNA): TGTGCCAGCAGTCTTTCCCCTAGCGGGGGGAAATGGGAGACCCAGTACTTC. It encodes CASSLSPSGGKWETQYF.